This T cell receptor beta chain was captured by sequencing in a study of cytomegalovirus exposure and HLA in healthy donors. The CDR3 covers 13 residues. V trimming: 10 bases; J trimming: 6 bases; junction bases outside the gene matches: 11. The germline gives CDR1 MGHDK, CDR2 SYGVNS. PCR was performed using 60 Vbeta and 13 Jbeta primers. Produced via immunoSEQ multiplex PCR; TCRdb's table is partial and in-frame only. This sample has roughly 52,000 clones, with around 78% found just once. This clone was counted a single time. Sequencing was carried out using PBMCs. The clonotype comes from a female donor in good health and CMV-seronegative. The V gene is TRBV25-1, the J gene TRBJ1-2; 7 bases are shared with TRBD1. CDR3 protein: CATETGWGNGYTF. The CDR3 region has the DNA TGTGCCACCGAGACAGGGTGGGGAAATGGCTACACCTTC.